One sample yielded the 20 T cell receptor beta chains listed below, sequenced in a study of cytomegalovirus exposure and HLA in healthy donors (dated by TCRdb to the late 2010s). Libraries were made using the immunoSEQ multiplex PCR assay. The multiplex PCR relied on a mix of 60 forward primers for TCR Vbeta segments and 13 reverse primers for TCR Jbeta segments. TCRdb limited this immuneACCESS table to in-frame rearrangements with V and J called. A share of clones is missing; checked studies link under half to unresolved V genes, and the rest is unexplained. This sample has approximately 130,000 clones in its table, and roughly four fifths of those were observed once. The ten top clones hold less than 1.5% of the sample. Material: PBMCs. Receptors were obtained from a girl aged 2 to 10 in good health and CMV-seronegative.

The chain joins TRBV5-6 to TRBJ1-4, with D possibly TRBD1 on 5 matching bases. In germline, CDR1 is SGHDT, CDR2 YYEEEE. The V end lost 0 bases, the J end lost 7 bases, and 13 bases lay between the germline ends. The CDR3 has 15 amino acids. The CDR3 nucleotides are TGTGCCAGCAGCTTGGCCGGGGGGGGAGCTGAAAAACTGTTTTTT. Its protein is CASSLAGGGAEKLFF.

The chain couples TRBV9 to TRBJ2-2; a weak D match, TRBD1 (5 bases). Between the trimmed V and J ends, which lost 0 bases and 5 bases, there was a span of 11 bases. The CDR3 sequence is 15 residues long. The germline CDR1 and CDR2 sequences are SGDLS and YYNGEE. CDR3 region: CASSVEPGWTGELFF. The CDR3 coding sequence is TGTGCCAGCAGCGTAGAACCAGGGTGGACCGGGGAGCTGTTTTTT.

This sequence joins TRBV29-1 and TRBJ2-7; 10 bases align to TRBD2. V was pared by 7 bases and J by 2 bases, with 11 bases of the junction left unmatched. The germline V gene has CDR1 SQVTM and CDR2 ANQGSEA. CDR3 length: 15 residues. The CDR3 region has the DNA TGCAGCGCCGTCTTGCGGCTAGCGGGAGCCTACGAGCAGTACTTC. Residues: CSAVLRLAGAYEQYF.

The chain recombines TRBV28 with TRBJ1-1; TRBD1 matches at 8 bases. Germline-derived CDR1 and CDR2 are MDHEN and SYDVKM. The CDR3 contains 16 residues. The V and J ends lost 5 bases and 0 bases, in that order; junction bases with no gene match: 8. For the CDR3, the DNA is TGTGCCAGCAGTCCACCGGGACAGGTTGTGAACACTGAAGCTTTCTTT. Its translation: CASSPPGQVVNTEAFF.

This clone was detected once. The chain carries TRBV9 and TRBJ2-3, with D unresolved. This CDR3 region has 14 residues. The V gene's germline CDR1 is SGDLS and CDR2 YYNGEE. The V end was cut by 0 bases, the J end by 5 bases, with 10 bases between. The CDR3: CASSVDPSLDTQYF. Here the CDR3 DNA reads TGTGCCAGCAGCGTAGATCCTTCTTTAGATACGCAGTATTTT.

This chain joins TRBV5-6 and TRBJ2-5, with 10 bases lining up with TRBD2. The germline V gene encodes CDR1 SGHDT and CDR2 YYEEEE. V gave up 0 bases and J gave up 2 bases; unmatched junction bases: 7. This CDR3 is 17 amino acids long. CDR3 region: CASSLVWSSGGQETQYF. The CDR3 nucleotides are TGTGCCAGCAGCTTGGTATGGTCTAGCGGGGGACAAGAGACCCAGTACTTC.

The CDR3 coding sequence is TGTGCCAGCAGTCTACGCGAGGGGGTGAGAACGACAGATACGCAGTATTTT. Amino acids: CASSLREGVRTTDTQYF. The chain links TRBV25-1 to TRBJ2-3, with TRBD1 as a possible D gene (6 bases). V was shortened by 5 bases and J by 3 bases, with 21 bases between the two germline ends. Looked up from germline, CDR1 is MGHDK and CDR2 is SYGVNS. The CDR3 is 17 residues long.

The V gene is TRBV30, the J gene TRBJ1-4, with a weak D call TRBD1 (6 bases). Trimming pared 8 bases from V and 6 bases from J, leaving 16 bases between. The CDR3 length is 13 residues. Germline V gives CDR1 GTSNPN, CDR2 SVGIG (reference sequence). The CDR3 sequence is CAGTKGDYEKLFF. In DNA, the CDR3 is TGTGCCGGCACAAAGGGGGATTATGAAAAACTGTTTTTT. The variable domain in full, with the rest retrieved from reference TRBV30 and TRBJ1-4, is SQTIHQWPATLVQPVGSPLSLECTVEGTSNPNLYWYRQAAGRGLQLLFYSVGIGQISSEVPQNLSASRPQDRQFILSSKKLLLSDSGFYLCAGTKGDYEKLFFGSGTQLSVL.

The gene calls are TRBV29-1 and TRBJ1-3; D might be TRBD1 (6 bases). Germline V lookup: CDR1 SQVTM, CDR2 ANQGSEA. V was pared by 7 bases and J by 1 base, with 11 bases between. The CDR3 is 13 residues long. CDR3 in DNA: TGCAGCGCCGGGGGGCAGTCTGGAAACACCATATATTTT. Translation: CSAGGQSGNTIYF.

This clone occurred a few times. The V gene is TRBV29-1, the J gene TRBJ1-1, with D perhaps matching TRBD1 (5 bases). CDR3 size: 13 residues. Germline V CDR1 and CDR2: SQVTM, ANQGSEA. The V gene lost 6 bases and the J gene lost 5 bases, with 16 bases spanning the gap. CDR3 in amino acids: CSVQPLGGTEAFF. DNA for the CDR3: TGCAGCGTACAACCGCTCGGGGGTACTGAAGCTTTCTTT.

CDR3: CASNSGGRSTEAFF. For the CDR3, the DNA is TGTGCCAGTAATAGTGGGGGGAGGAGCACTGAAGCTTTCTTT. This sequence joins TRBV19 and TRBJ1-1; the D gene is possibly TRBD1 (5 bases). CDR1 is LNHDA, CDR2 SQIVND, per germline (reference sequence). CDR3 length: 14 residues. Trimming cost V 7 bases and J 4 bases, with 16 bases left between them.

This sequence joins TRBV2 and TRBJ2-7, with D perhaps TRBD1 (6 bases). The CDR3 loop spans 14 amino acids. Germline CDR1 SNHLY, CDR2 FYNNEI. V gave up 6 bases and J gave up 7 bases, with 19 bases separating them. This CDR3 reads CASRTDRTDREQYF. In DNA, the CDR3 is TGTGCCAGCAGAACTGACAGGACTGACCGGGAGCAGTACTTC.

The V and J genes are TRBV4-1 and TRBJ1-2, with 8 positions matching TRBD1. Per germline, CDR1 MGHRA and CDR2 YSYEKL. After removal of 4 bases from V and 8 bases from J, the junction contained 12 bases not matched to a gene. The CDR3 has 15 amino acids. Here the CDR3 DNA reads TGCGCCAGCAGCCGAGACGCGCAGGGGGCGGTGGGCTACACCTTC. Its protein is CASSRDAQGAVGYTF.

The rearrangement links TRBV5-1 to TRBJ1-1; maybe TRBD1 (5 bases). This CDR3 is 14 amino acids long. Per germline, CDR1 SGHRS and CDR2 YFSETQ. The ends were cut back, 0 bases at V and 1 base at J, with 7 bases in the middle. The CDR3 reads CASSLAGRNTEAFF. For the CDR3, the DNA is TGCGCCAGCAGCTTGGCAGGGCGGAACACTGAAGCTTTCTTT.

The chain joins TRBV6-1 to TRBJ2-7; 8 nucleotides align to TRBD2. V lost 10 bases, J lost 2 bases, and 7 bases stayed unmatched. The CDR3 is 13 amino acids. In germline, CDR1 is MNHNS, CDR2 SASEGT. CDR3 protein: CATGIGGAYEQYF. CDR3 DNA sequence: TGTGCCACGGGGATCGGGGGGGCCTACGAGCAGTACTTC.

V and J are TRBV15 and TRBJ2-3, with D possibly TRBD2 on 6 matching bases. Germline V CDR1 and CDR2: LNHNV, YYDKDF (reference sequence). V was pared by 0 bases and J by 2 bases, with 15 bases between. The CDR3 is 17 amino acids. CDR3 region: CATSRDMETRDTDTQYF. The CDR3, as DNA: TGTGCCACCAGCAGAGATATGGAGACTAGGGACACAGATACGCAGTATTTT.

The rearrangement links TRBV7-2 to TRBJ1-2; 7 bases are shared with TRBD1. CDR1 and CDR2 from the germline V gene are SGHTA and FQGNSA. This CDR3 is 17 amino acids long. V dropped 4 bases and J dropped 2; count of bases not matched to a gene: 13. The CDR3 spells CASSSPVPGQANYGYTF. The CDR3 nucleotides read TGTGCCAGCAGCTCTCCTGTGCCCGGACAGGCAAACTATGGCTACACCTTC.

The rearrangement links TRBV6-1 to TRBJ2-7; 9 bases are shared with TRBD1. The junction had 6 bases not matched to a gene; V was cut back by 6 bases and J by 9 bases. The CDR3 spans 12 residues. Germline lookup yields CDR1 MNHNS and CDR2 SASEGT. CDR3: CASRLQGAVQYF. For the CDR3, the DNA is TGTGCCAGCAGGCTACAGGGGGCGGTGCAGTACTTC.

Written as DNA, the CDR3 is TGTGCCAGCACGTTGGACACGAACACCGGGGAGCTGTTTTTT. Encoded protein: CASTLDTNTGELFF. The V and J genes are TRBV5-6 and TRBJ2-2, with a weak D call TRBD1 (5 bases). CDR3 length: 14 residues. Per germline, CDR1 SGHDT and CDR2 YYEEEE. Deletions cut 6 bases from V and 0 bases from J, with 9 bases between.

CDR3 coding DNA: TGTGCCTGGAGTCCCGTGAGGTGGTCGGGGGGATACTACGAGCAGTACTTC. Translating it yields CAWSPVRWSGGYYEQYF. This chain connects TRBV30 to TRBJ2-7; TRBD2 agrees at 7 bases. V dropped 2 bases and J dropped 3; count of bases not matched to a gene: 16. This CDR3 has 17 amino acids. The germline V gene encodes CDR1 GTSNPN and CDR2 SVGIG (reference sequence).